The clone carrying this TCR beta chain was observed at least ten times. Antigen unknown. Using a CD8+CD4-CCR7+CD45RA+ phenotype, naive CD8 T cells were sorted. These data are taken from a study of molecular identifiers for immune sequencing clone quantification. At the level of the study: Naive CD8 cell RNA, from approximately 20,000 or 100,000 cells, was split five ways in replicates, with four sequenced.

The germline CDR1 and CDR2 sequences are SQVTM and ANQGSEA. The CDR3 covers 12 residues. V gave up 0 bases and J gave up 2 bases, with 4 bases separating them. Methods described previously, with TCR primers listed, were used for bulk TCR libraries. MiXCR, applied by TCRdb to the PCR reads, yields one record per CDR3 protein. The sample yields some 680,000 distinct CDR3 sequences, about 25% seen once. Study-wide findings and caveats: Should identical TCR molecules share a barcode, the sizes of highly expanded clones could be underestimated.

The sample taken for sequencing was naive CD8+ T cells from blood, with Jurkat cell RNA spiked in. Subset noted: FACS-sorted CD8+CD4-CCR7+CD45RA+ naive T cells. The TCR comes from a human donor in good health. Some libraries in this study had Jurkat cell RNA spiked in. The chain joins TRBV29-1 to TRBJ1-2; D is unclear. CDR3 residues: CSVEETNYGYTF. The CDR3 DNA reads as TGCAGCGTTGAAGAAACGAACTATGGCTACACCTTC.